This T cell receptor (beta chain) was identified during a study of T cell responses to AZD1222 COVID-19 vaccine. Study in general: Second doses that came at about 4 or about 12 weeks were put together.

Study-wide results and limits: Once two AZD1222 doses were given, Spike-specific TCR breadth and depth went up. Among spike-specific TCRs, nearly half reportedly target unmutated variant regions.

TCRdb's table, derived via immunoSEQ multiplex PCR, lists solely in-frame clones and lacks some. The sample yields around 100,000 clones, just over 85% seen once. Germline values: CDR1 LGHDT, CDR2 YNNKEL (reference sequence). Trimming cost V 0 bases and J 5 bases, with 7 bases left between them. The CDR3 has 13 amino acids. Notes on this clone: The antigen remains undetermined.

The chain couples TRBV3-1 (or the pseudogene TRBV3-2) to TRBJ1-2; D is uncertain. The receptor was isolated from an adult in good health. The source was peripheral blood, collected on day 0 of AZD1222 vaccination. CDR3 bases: TGTGCCAGCAGCCAAGAGTCAGTTTATGGCTACACCTTC. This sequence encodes CASSQESVYGYTF.